Below are 11 T cell receptor beta chains sequenced from a single sample in a study of cytomegalovirus exposure and HLA in healthy donors. PCR employed 60 Vbeta and 13 Jbeta primers. Repertoires were generated with immunoSEQ multiplex PCR, while TCRdb's copy carries only in-frame clones and drops some. Of 100,000 to 150,000 clones in the sample, about 80% are singletons; the top ten hold 1%. The specimen sequenced was PBMCs. The source of these receptors is a man aged 35 to 55 in good health and CMV-seronegative.

The CDR3 here is CASSGRDRSRGETQYF. Written as DNA, the CDR3 is TGTGCCAGCAGCGGACGGGACAGGTCTAGGGGGGAGACCCAGTACTTC. The chain couples TRBV5-6 to TRBJ2-5, with TRBD1 matching over 8 bases. The germline CDR1 and CDR2 sequences are SGHDT and YYEEEE. After removal of 4 bases from V and 5 bases from J, the junction contained 13 bases not matched to a gene. CDR3 length: 16 residues.

The chain couples TRBV5-1 to TRBJ2-3, with TRBD2 matching over 9 bases. Trimming removed 5 bases from V and 0 bases from J; junction bases left unmatched: 7. CDR3 length: 16 amino acids. Germline CDR1 SGHRS, CDR2 YFSETQ. For the CDR3, the DNA is TGCGCCAGCAGTCCCCGTACTAGCGGGAGCACAGATACGCAGTATTTT. Residues: CASSPRTSGSTDTQYF. The full variable domain, with the rest looked up from reference TRBV5-1 and TRBJ2-3, is KAGVTQTPRYLIKTRGQQVTLSCSPISGHRSVSWYQQTPGQGLQFLFEYFSETQRNKGNFPGRFSGRQFSNSRSEMNVSTLELGDSALYLCASSPRTSGSTDTQYFGPGTRLTVL.

The chain has TRBV5-1 and TRBJ1-4; D remains unclear. The CDR3 is 14 residues long. Germline lookup yields CDR1 SGHRS and CDR2 YFSETQ. Between the trimmed V and J ends, which lost 3 bases and 4 bases, there was a span of 10 bases. The chain's CDR3 is CASSSVAGNEKLFF. The CDR3, as DNA: TGCGCCAGCAGCTCTGTAGCGGGTAATGAAAAACTGTTTTTT.

This clone showed up just once. The genes are TRBV7-8 and TRBJ2-7; 10 nucleotides align to TRBD2. J was trimmed by 3 bases and V by 5 bases; bases with no gene match: 7. Germline CDR1 is SGHVS and CDR2 is FQNEAQ. The CDR3 sequence is 15 residues long. CDR3 amino acids: CASSLGTSELYEQYF. CDR3 DNA: TGTGCCAGCAGCCTTGGGACTAGCGAGCTCTACGAGCAGTACTTC.

This chain connects TRBV7-8 to TRBJ1-5; 7 bases match TRBD1. The CDR3 extends over 16 amino acids. Germline assignment: CDR1 SGHVS and CDR2 FQNEAQ. V was clipped by 5 bases and J by 1 base; unmatched bases: 8. The CDR3 DNA follows: TGTGCCAGCAGCCAAGACAGGGCAGTAAGCAATCAGCCCCAGCATTTT. Translating it yields CASSQDRAVSNQPQHF.

This chain connects TRBV18 to TRBJ1-1; D is uncertain. CDR1 is KGHSH and CDR2 is LQKENI in the germline V gene. The CDR3 extends over 14 amino acids. Trimming took off 0 bases at V and 1 base at J, with 6 bases between the two ends. The CDR3 loop reads CASSPPMRNTEAFF. The CDR3 DNA follows: TGTGCCAGCTCACCACCGATGAGGAACACTGAAGCTTTCTTT.

The V gene is TRBV11-3, the J gene TRBJ1-1, with D maybe TRBD1 (5 bases). Trimming took 2 bases from V and 1 from J, leaving 5 bases between them. The germline gives CDR1 SGHNT, CDR2 YENEEA. The CDR3 is 13 residues long. CDR3 nucleotides: TGTGCCAGCAGCTTACAGGGGAACACTGAAGCTTTCTTT. It codes for CASSLQGNTEAFF.

CDR3 in amino acids: CASSSPIGSYGYTF. The CDR3 coding sequence is TGTGCCAGCAGCTCCCCGATAGGGAGCTATGGCTACACCTTC. This chain connects TRBV7-9 to TRBJ1-2; D gene uncertain. V was shortened by 4 bases and J by 4 bases, with 13 bases between the two germline ends. Per the germline V gene, CDR1 is SEHNR and CDR2 is FQNEAQ (reference sequence). The CDR3 is made up of 14 amino acids.

Remarks on this clone: The DNA is omitted, as the CDR3 cannot be located on it reliably, and the CDR3 follows TCRdb's listing. The chain has TRBV25-1 and TRBJ1-1; TRBD1, the table's D call, lacks a check against the DNA. Germline V gene sequence: CDR1 MGHDK, CDR2 SYGVNS. The CDR3 contains 13 residues when both ends are counted. CDR3: CASSTSGQREAFF.

Notes on this clone: Compared with germline, one end of the junction differs, possibly owing to a read error. This rearrangement joins TRBV6-5 to TRBJ2-4; 12 bases match TRBD2. CDR1 and CDR2 (germline): MNHEY, SVGAGI. The CDR3 totals 15 residues. CDR3 nucleotides: TGTGCCAGCAGCCGACTAGCGGGAGCCCAAAACATTCAGTACTTC. It encodes CASSRLAGAQNIQYF.

CDR3 bases: TGTGCCAGCAGCGGGGGAAGCTCCTATAATTCACCCCTCCACTTT. It specifies CASSGGSSYNSPLHF. The genes are TRBV28 and TRBJ1-6, with a weak D call TRBD1 (5 bases). Germline V gene data show CDR1 as MDHEN and CDR2 as SYDVKM. V lost 6 bases, J lost 0 bases, and 9 bases lay in between. The CDR3 consists of 15 residues.